The clone carrying this TCR beta chain was counted a single time. No antigen is known for it. This entry comes from a study of T cell responses to AZD1222 COVID-19 vaccine. V trimming: 1 base; J trimming: 0 bases; junction bases outside the gene matches: 13. Germline CDR1 SGHVS, CDR2 FNYEAQ. The CDR3 is 19 residues long. Study outcomes and limitations: White British donors predominated, females outnumbered males, and clonal diversity was possibly underestimated. Just a handful of people given AZD1222 tested seropositive at baseline. Dominant at 160-218 and 743-854, vaccine-associated CD4 TCRs also spanned spike.

Sequencing was performed with immunoSEQ multiplex PCR; in TCRdb, only in-frame clones are kept and a portion is missing. The repertoire has 250,000 to 300,000 clones, around 93% of them found once; the top ten carry around 0.5%. Pooled in the analysis were second doses at about 4 or about 12 weeks. This sequence originates from an adult who received the AZD1222 COVID-19 vaccine. V and J are TRBV7-6 and TRBJ2-7; 9 nucleotides agree with TRBD1. Here the sequenced sample was peripheral blood, taken 28 days after the second AZD1222 dose. CDR3 residues: CASSLEPIPGTGSSYEQYF. CDR3 bases: TGTGCCAGCAGCTTAGAACCTATCCCCGGGACAGGGAGCTCCTACGAGCAGTACTTC.